Presented here are 13 T cell receptor beta chains from one specimen sequenced in a study of T cell responses to AZD1222 COVID-19 vaccine. This table comes from immunoSEQ multiplex PCR, and its TCRdb copy is limited to in-frame clones, with some not included. This repertoire shows about 150,000 clones, more than 75% found once; its top ten account for about 9.8%. The sample was peripheral blood, taken 28 days after the second AZD1222 dose. The receptors derive from an adult who received the AZD1222 COVID-19 vaccine.

This clone has just one count. V is TRBV28 and J is TRBJ2-1; TRBD2 aligns across 8 bases. There are 17 residues in the CDR3. The junction had 8 bases not matched to a gene; V was cut back by 4 bases and J by 0 bases. Germline V gene data show CDR1 as MDHEN and CDR2 as SYDVKM. The CDR3 DNA sequence: TGTGCCAGCAGTTCGGCGGGGGGAGGGGGCTCCTACAATGAGCAGTTCTTC. Its protein product is CASSSAGGGGSYNEQFF.

The chain has TRBV7-9 and TRBJ2-1; 10 positions match TRBD2. Germline-derived CDR1 and CDR2 are SEHNR and FQNEAQ (reference sequence). The CDR3 has 16 amino acids. V lost 0 bases and J lost 7; bases outside the gene matches: 6. The CDR3 here is CASSLAGGGLANEQFF. CDR3 nucleotide sequence: TGTGCCAGCAGCTTAGCGGGTGGGGGACTAGCGAATGAGCAGTTCTTC.

The chain is built from TRBV5-4 and TRBJ1-2; D perhaps matches TRBD1 (6 bases). This CDR3 is 13 amino acids long. Per the germline V gene, CDR1 is SGHNT and CDR2 is YYREEE (reference sequence). V was trimmed by 4 bases and J by 6 bases, leaving 13 bases between them. CDR3 nucleotide sequence: TGTGCCAGCAGCCAACAGGGATTAGATGGCTACACCTTC. Translating gives CASSQQGLDGYTF.

The genes are TRBV5-4 and TRBJ2-7, with D uncertain. V was trimmed by 0 bases and J by 4 bases, leaving 5 bases between them. The CDR3 is made up of 12 amino acids. Looked up from germline, CDR1 is SGHNT and CDR2 is YYREEE (reference sequence). CDR3 residues: CASSLDGYEQYF. The CDR3, as DNA: TGTGCCAGCAGCTTGGACGGGTACGAGCAGTACTTC.

This clone was detected only once. This chain joins TRBV7-3 and TRBJ1-1, with D unclear. V was trimmed by 5 bases and J by 1 base, leaving 8 bases between them. CDR1 and CDR2 from the germline V gene are SGHTA and FQGTGA. The CDR3 is made up of 13 amino acids. The CDR3 DNA follows: TGTGCCAGCAGCACCGGACCGAACACTGAAGCTTTCTTT. The encoded protein is CASSTGPNTEAFF.

This clone appeared a single time. The chain has TRBV30 and TRBJ2-7; D possibly corresponds to TRBD2 (5 bases). There are 15 residues in the CDR3. The germline CDR1 and CDR2 sequences are GTSNPN and SVGIG (reference sequence). The V gene lost 0 bases and the J gene lost 1 base, with 13 bases spanning the gap. The CDR3 loop is CAWSVRTLVSYEQYF. CDR3 nucleotide sequence: TGTGCCTGGAGTGTTAGGACTCTAGTATCCTACGAGCAGTACTTC.

This clone showed up just once. The chain links TRBV30 to TRBJ2-3; 8 bases agree with TRBD1. The CDR3 runs 16 residues. CDR1 and CDR2 from the germline V gene are GTSNPN and SVGIG (reference sequence). The ends lost 0 bases at V and 1 base at J; junction bases unmatched: 6. CDR3 sequence: CAWSVRAGGRTDTQYF. For the CDR3, the DNA is TGTGCCTGGAGTGTACGGGCAGGGGGCCGCACAGATACGCAGTATTTT.

V usage is TRBV5-1 and J usage is TRBJ2-3; TRBD1 matches at 7 bases. Per germline, CDR1 SGHRS and CDR2 YFSETQ. The CDR3 loop spans 15 amino acids. V gave up 2 bases and J gave up 0 bases; unmatched junction bases: 3. The CDR3, as DNA: TGCGCCAGCAGCTTCGGGGACAGAAGCACAGATACGCAGTATTTT. Translating it yields CASSFGDRSTDTQYF.

This chain uses TRBV9 with TRBJ1-1; D possibly corresponds to TRBD1 (6 bases). The germline V gene has CDR1 SGDLS and CDR2 YYNGEE. Trimming took 0 bases from V and 1 from J, leaving 22 bases between them. The CDR3 covers 19 residues. CDR3 nucleotides: TGTGCCAGCAGCGTAGTTTCGGGTCGGGCAGGGGAACGGAACACTGAAGCTTTCTTT. It specifies CASSVVSGRAGERNTEAFF.

There are a few counts of this clone. This chain joins TRBV7-9 and TRBJ1-3; 7 bases match TRBD1. The V gene's germline CDR1 is SEHNR and CDR2 FQNEAQ (reference sequence). This CDR3 has 18 amino acids. J gave up 0 bases and V 4 bases, and 12 bases lay outside the gene matches. DNA for the CDR3: TGTGCCAGCAGCTCCATTGGACAGGCCATAGTCTCTGGAAACACCATATATTTT. Protein: CASSSIGQAIVSGNTIYF. Full variable domain (outside the CDR3, taken from reference TRBV7-9 and TRBJ1-3): DTGVSQNPRHKITKRGQNVTFRCDPISEHNRLYWYRQTLGQGPEFLTYFQNEAQLEKSRLLSDRFSAERPKGSFSTLEIQRTEQGDSAMYLCASSSIGQAIVSGNTIYFGEGSWLTVV.

The V and J genes are TRBV5-1 and TRBJ2-3, with 10 bases aligning to TRBD1. From germline, CDR1 is SGHRS and CDR2 YFSETQ. CDR3 size: 15 residues. J was trimmed by 4 bases and V by 4 bases; bases with no gene match: 6. Here the CDR3 DNA reads TGCGCCAGCAGCCTGGCGGGACAGGGGTCAGATACGCAGTATTTT. Its translation: CASSLAGQGSDTQYF. Based on the CDR3 plus reference TRBV5-1 and TRBJ2-3, the full variable domain is KAGVTQTPRYLIKTRGQQVTLSCSPISGHRSVSWYQQTPGQGLQFLFEYFSETQRNKGNFPGRFSGRQFSNSRSEMNVSTLELGDSALYLCASSLAGQGSDTQYFGPGTRLTVL.

The rearrangement uses TRBV3-1 (or the pseudogene TRBV3-2) and TRBJ2-7, with D possibly TRBD1 on 5 matching bases. The germline CDR1 and CDR2 sequences are LGHDT and YNNKEL (reference sequence). Between the trimmed V and J ends, which lost 4 bases and 3 bases, there was a span of 13 bases. CDR3 length: 14 amino acids. The CDR3 bases are TGTGCCAGCAGCCGGGGCGTCCCCCTCTACGAGCAGTACTTC. It codes for CASSRGVPLYEQYF.

The genes are TRBV5-4 and TRBJ1-4, with 7 positions matching TRBD1. Germline V gene lookup returns CDR1 SGHNT and CDR2 YYREEE (reference sequence). This CDR3 region has 15 residues. The V gene end was trimmed by 0 bases and the J gene end by 7 bases; junction bases not matched to a gene: 6. The chain's CDR3 is CASSLVSGDSEKLFF. Here the CDR3 DNA reads TGTGCCAGCAGCTTGGTGTCGGGGGACAGTGAAAAACTGTTTTTT. Together with reference TRBV5-4 and TRBJ1-4, the CDR3 gives the full variable domain: ETGVTQSPTHLIKTRGQQVTLRCSSQSGHNTVSWYQQALGQGPQFIFQYYREEENGRGNFPPRFSGLQFPNYSSELNVNALELDDSALYLCASSLVSGDSEKLFFGSGTQLSVL.